The sequence of this T cell receptor (beta chain) was determined in a study of OX40 agonist ivuxolimab in advanced cancers. Concerning the study at large: Ivuxolimab was an agonistic, fully human IgG2 monoclonal antibody directed against OX40 (CD134), a costimulatory receptor. Intravenous ivuxolimab was administered to patients every 2 weeks at six dose levels: 0.01, 0.1, 0.3, 1.5, 3 and 10 mg/kg. Of the 50 or so patients in dose escalation, 19 had hepatocellular carcinoma, approximately 15 had melanoma, 9 had renal cell carcinoma and 9 had head and neck cancer. In the dose-escalation cohort, 65% to 85% of patients were male, and the mean age was 60 years with a range of 23 to 79. Patients were allowed to have had prior anti-PD-1, anti-PD-L1 or anti-CTLA-4 therapy, and more than 30% of the dose-escalation patients had previously received checkpoint inhibitors. Partial responses occurred in three dose-escalation patients: two with cutaneous melanoma and one with hepatocellular carcinoma. Peripheral TCRbeta sequencing aimed to test whether ivuxolimab altered TCR sequence diversity and caused clonal T-cell expansion. The monotherapy dose-escalation portion (N of about 50 patients) of the phase I ivuxolimab trial is reported in the paper.

Patients with a history of autoimmune disease or receiving systemic immunosuppression were excluded from the trial. Peripheral blood for TCR sequencing was collected from all dose cohorts at baseline, on cycle 4 day 1, and on cycle 7 day 1. Samples came from an open-label, multicenter, first-in-human phase I dose-escalation trial of ivuxolimab. Adults with locally advanced or metastatic melanoma, renal cell carcinoma, hepatocellular carcinoma or head and neck squamous cell carcinoma were enrolled in the trial. Before TCR sequencing, CD4+ T cells and CD8+ T cells were sorted from peripheral blood as separate populations. To sequence the TCRbeta CDR3 region, genomic DNA was isolated from the sorted cells. The immunoSEQ Assay was used to sequence the TCRbeta CDR3 regions. Sourced from immuneACCESS, this table was stored by TCRdb with only in-frame sequences that have V and J called. A share of the clones is absent; for the studies checked, an unresolved V gene accounts for under half, and the remainder has no known explanation. The sample table contains more than 80,000 clones; only one count was recorded for around 84% of them. The ten most abundant clones make up about 1.9% of the sample.

A remark on this clone: Its recognized antigen is unknown. No base-level quality is on record; no much larger clone is a single base apart.

Overall results and qualifications from the work: At doses of 0.1 to 3.0 mg/kg, clonal expansion of both CD4+ and CD8+ T cells in blood was seen between baseline and week 6. In the 0.1-3.0 mg/kg groups, partial responders were among the patients with the lowest normalized peripheral clonal expansion, particularly in CD8+ T cells. Low levels of normalized T-cell clonal expansion were also seen in some patients who did not respond. The antigen specificity of the clonally expanded peripheral T cells was not determined. On average, CD8+ T cells showed more expanded clones than CD4+ T cells after ivuxolimab.

At the junction V is shortened by 0 bases and J by 4 bases; bases outside the gene matches: 4. The germline V gene specifies LGHNA as CDR1 and YNFKEQ as CDR2. The CDR3 holds 15 amino acids from the cysteine to the phenylalanine. This entry keeps only the CDR3 DNA: 45 bases, framed from base 1. Source: CD4+ or CD8+ T cells sorted from blood, taken in a trial of the OX40 agonist ivuxolimab. The rearranged chain carries TRBV4-2 and TRBJ2-3, with 7 middle bases fitting TRBD2. The sequence came from an adult with an advanced solid tumor such as melanoma, head and neck, liver or kidney cancer. CDR3 region: CASSQDAGASDTQYF. The DNA sequence reads TGTGCCAGCAGCCAAGATGCGGGAGCCTCAGATACGCAGTATTTT.